This T cell receptor (beta chain) was obtained from a study of PD-1 blockade in classical Hodgkin lymphoma. Study-level points and caveats: Anyone who began nivolumab under 1 year after ASCT was excluded. Newly diagnosed patients had baseline TCR diversity that was reportedly lower than that of healthy donors. With CD4+ cells, TCR diversity rose significantly by C4D1, but not with CD8+ cells.

Details on this clone: Its specificity is unknown.

With no exception, relapse followed autologous stem cell transplantation in all patients, and brentuximab vedotin exposure varied. Purification of CD4+ T cells from thawed PBMCs was achieved by magnetic negative selection. Best responses included complete response and partial response; otherwise, the best response was progressive disease. This CDR3 contains 18 residues. The method was immunoSEQ multiplex PCR; TCRdb's version includes in-frame clones alone and lacks a portion of them. Among 30,000 to 35,000 clones listed, around 90% were seen once. Sequencing was performed on CD4+ T cells from blood, taken at baseline. This TCR derives from a human donor with classical Hodgkin lymphoma. The rearrangement links TRBV21-1 to TRBJ2-5; the table's TRBD2 call for D was not verified on the DNA. TRBV21-1 is classified as a pseudogene. This chain's CDR3 is CASSKEAFEGNKGETQYF. DNA of the CDR3: TGTGCCAGCAGCAAAGAAGCCTTCGAGGGAAATAAGGGAGAGACCCAGTACTTC.